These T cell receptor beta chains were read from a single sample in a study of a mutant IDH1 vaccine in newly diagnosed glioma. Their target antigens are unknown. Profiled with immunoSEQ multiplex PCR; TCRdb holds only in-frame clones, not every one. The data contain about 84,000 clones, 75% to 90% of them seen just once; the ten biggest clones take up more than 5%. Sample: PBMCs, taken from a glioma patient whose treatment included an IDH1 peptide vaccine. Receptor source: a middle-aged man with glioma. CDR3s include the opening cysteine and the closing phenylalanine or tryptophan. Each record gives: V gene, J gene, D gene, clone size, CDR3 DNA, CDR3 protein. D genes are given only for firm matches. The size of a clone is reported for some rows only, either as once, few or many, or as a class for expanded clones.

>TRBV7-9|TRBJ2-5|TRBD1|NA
TGTGCCAGCAGCTTAGCGACAGGGATTGGAGAGACCCAGTACTTC
CASSLATGIGETQYF
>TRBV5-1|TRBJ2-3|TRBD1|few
TGCGCCAGCAGTCGTAGGGGGCAGGGCGCAGATACGCAGTATTTT
CASSRRGQGADTQYF
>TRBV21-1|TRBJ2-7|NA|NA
TGTGCCAGCAGCAAAGAGGACAGACTGTCCTACGAGCAGTACTTC
CASSKEDRLSYEQYF
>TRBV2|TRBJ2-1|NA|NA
TGTGCCAGCAGCGGGACCACAAATGAGCAGTTCTTC
CASSGTTNEQFF
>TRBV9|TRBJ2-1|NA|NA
TGTGCCAGCAGCCCCCAGGTGGGGGCCTACAATGAGCAGTTCTTC
CASSPQVGAYNEQFF
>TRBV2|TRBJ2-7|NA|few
TGTGCCAGCAGTGAAGGTGAGGGTCCGCGGGAGCAGTACTTC
CASSEGEGPREQYF
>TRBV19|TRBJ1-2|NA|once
TGTGCCAGTAGTCCCGTTGGCTACACCTTC
CASSPVGYTF
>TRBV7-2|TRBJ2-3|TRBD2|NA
TGTGCCAGCAGCTCCCGACCTACTAGCGGGGTTAGCACAGATACGCAGTATTTT
CASSSRPTSGVSTDTQYF
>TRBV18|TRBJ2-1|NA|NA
TGTGCCAGCTCATCACAGGGTCAGGATGAGCAGTTCTTC
CASSSQGQDEQFF
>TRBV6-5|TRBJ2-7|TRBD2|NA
TGTGCCAGCAGTATAGCGGGAGGGGGATACTACGAGCAGTACTTC
CASSIAGGGYYEQYF
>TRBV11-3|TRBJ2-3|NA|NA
TGTGCCAGCAGCCTGGGACTGGGGAACACAGATACGCAGTATTTT
CASSLGLGNTDTQYF
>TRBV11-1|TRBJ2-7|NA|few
TGTGCCAGCAGCTTTAGGACAGCAATTATCTACGAGCAGTACTTC
CASSFRTAIIYEQYF
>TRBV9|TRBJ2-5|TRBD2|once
TGTGCCAGCAGCGTAGATAGCGGGAGGCTCCAAGAGACCCAGTACTTC
CASSVDSGRLQETQYF
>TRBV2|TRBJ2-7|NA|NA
TGTGCCAGCAGTGAAGACCTTGGGGGGTTCGGCGAGCAGTACTTC
CASSEDLGGFGEQYF
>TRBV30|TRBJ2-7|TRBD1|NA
TGTGCCTGGAGTGCGGGACAGTTGAGCTACGAGCAGTACTTC
CAWSAGQLSYEQYF
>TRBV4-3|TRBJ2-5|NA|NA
TGCGCCAGCAGCCCCGCGGACGGACGGTACCAAGAGACCCAGTACTTC
CASSPADGRYQETQYF
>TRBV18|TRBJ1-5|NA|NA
TGTGCCAGCTCACGACAGGTGGTTGATCAGCCCCAGCATTTT
CASSRQVVDQPQHF
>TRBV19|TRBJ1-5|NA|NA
TGTGCCAGTAGTCCGCTTTGGGGGGAAAGGAGTCAGCCCCAGCATTTT
CASSPLWGERSQPQHF
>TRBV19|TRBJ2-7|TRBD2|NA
TGTGCCAGTAGTACGCCGGGACTAGCGACTTACGAGCAGTACTTC
CASSTPGLATYEQYF
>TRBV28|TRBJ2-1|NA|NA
TGTGCCAGCAGCCGTACAGATTACAATGAGCAGTTCTTC
CASSRTDYNEQFF
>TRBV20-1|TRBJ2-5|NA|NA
TGCAGTGCTAGGGGACAAGAGACCCAGTACTTC
CSARGQETQYF
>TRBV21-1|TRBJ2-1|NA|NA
TGTGCCAGCAGCGTCGGGACTAGCGGGATAGGTGAGCAGTTCTTC
CASSVGTSGIGEQFF
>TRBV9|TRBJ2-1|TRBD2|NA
TGTGCCAGCAGCGTAGTCGGACTAGCGGGAGGAGTGGGTGAGCAGTTCTTC
CASSVVGLAGGVGEQFF
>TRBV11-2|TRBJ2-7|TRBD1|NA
TGTGCCAGCAGCTTATCCCGGACCCGGGACAGAACCTACGAGCAGTACTTC
CASSLSRTRDRTYEQYF
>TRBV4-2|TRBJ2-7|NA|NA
TGTGCCAGCAGCCCCCGGGAGGGGGCGTACGAGCAGTACTTC
CASSPREGAYEQYF
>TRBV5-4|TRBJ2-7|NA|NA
TGTGCCAGCAGCTTGGCCGGCAGGGCCTCCTACGAGCAGTACTTC
CASSLAGRASYEQYF
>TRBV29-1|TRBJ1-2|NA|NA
TGCAGCGTGGGTATCGGGGCGAGCTATGGCTACACCTTC
CSVGIGASYGYTF
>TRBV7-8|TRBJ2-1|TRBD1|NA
TGTGCCAGCAGCTTAAGAGGGGGCTCGGCAGGAGGATCCAATGAGCAGTTCTTC
CASSLRGGSAGGSNEQFF